The clone carrying this T cell receptor beta chain turned up a few times. No antigen is known for it. Blood was drawn once from each donor into heparinised tubes. The draws averaged around 0.12 L. The record originates from a study of beta chain features in type 1 diabetes. Study results and caveats: Shorter TCRB CDR3s, moderately but significantly so, were found in Type 1 diabetes patients in all four CD4+ subsets. Fewer insertions but more deletions were seen at VDJ junctions in type 1 diabetes patients.

The authors reverse transcribed all of the isolated RNA, so sequencing captured expressed TCRB transcripts. Some clones are missing from TCRdb's copy, which holds only in-frame ones; the method was immunoSEQ multiplex PCR. The sample lists 300,000 to 350,000 clones, roughly a fifth seen once, with about 0.045% in the top ten. This clonotype was obtained from a woman between 18 and 29 years old in good health. Source material: naive CD4+ T cells from blood.

The CDR3 nucleotides are TGTGCCAGCTCACTGGGACAGGGAGACACTGAAGCTTTCTTT. This codes for CASSLGQGDTEAFF. The chain joins TRBV18 to TRBJ1-1; 9 nucleotides align to TRBD1. V was pared by 4 bases and J by 3 bases, with 3 bases of the junction left unmatched. The CDR3 has 14 residues. Germline CDR1 reads KGHSH; CDR2 reads LQKENI.